Listed below are T cell receptor beta chains from one sample, sequenced in a study of Graves' ophthalmopathy and Graves' hyperthyroidism. One entry per CDR3 protein results from TCRdb running MiXCR on the multiplex PCR reads. The sample carries some 240,000 distinct CDR3 sequences, around 50% recorded once. Sample: peripheral blood. The receptors here all came from an adult man with Graves' ophthalmopathy. Both conserved end residues are part of each CDR3. The order of the fields is J gene, CDR3 length, V gene, D gene, clone size, CDR3 protein, CDR3 DNA. The D gene is left open where the match is weak. Rows may omit the clone size; those that give it use once, few, many or a size class.

TRBJ2-7 13 TRBV13 NA NA CASSLEQGYEQYF TGTGCCAGCAGCTTAGAACAGGGCTACGAGCAGTACTTC
TRBJ2-7 15 TRBV18 TRBD2 NA CASSPRASGPYEQYF TGTGCCAGCTCACCAAGGGCTAGCGGCCCCTACGAGCAGTACTTC
TRBJ1-6 12 TRBV9 NA NA CASSFPTSPLHF TGTGCCAGCAGCTTCCCGACTTCACCCCTCCACTTT
TRBJ2-1 12 TRBV10-1 NA NA CASSWNQNEQFF TGCGCCAGCAGTTGGAACCAAAATGAGCAGTTCTTC
TRBJ1-2 12 TRBV7-2 NA NA CASSLVGGGYTF TGTGCCAGCAGCTTAGTAGGAGGGGGCTACACCTTC
TRBJ2-2 15 TRBV19 TRBD1 NA CASSIRQGPTGELFF TGTGCCAGTAGTATTCGACAGGGCCCCACCGGGGAGCTGTTTTTT
TRBJ2-5 20 TRBV9 TRBD2 NA CASTLGSASGGAGSGETQYF TGCGCCAGCACCTTGGGGTCGGCTAGCGGGGGGGCAGGATCCGGAGAGACCCAGTACTTC
TRBJ2-7 15 TRBV20-1 NA once CSASSPFRDGNEQYF TGCAGTGCTAGTTCTCCTTTCAGGGACGGAAACGAGCAGTACTTC
TRBJ2-5 13 TRBV12-3/TRBV12-4 NA few CASSSSTQETQYF TGTGCCAGTTCTAGCAGCACACAAGAGACCCAGTACTTC
TRBJ1-2 15 TRBV7-2 TRBD1 many CASSSYRTGRLGYTF TGTGCCAGCAGCTCCTATCGGACAGGGCGATTAGGCTACACCTTC
TRBJ2-7 13 TRBV29-1 TRBD1 few CSVGGQGAYEQYF TGCAGCGTTGGGGGACAGGGGGCCTACGAGCAGTACTTC
TRBJ2-5 11 TRBV2 TRBD2 NA CASSWEGEEFF TGTGCCAGCAGTTGGGAGGGAGAAGAGTTCTTC
TRBJ2-7 15 TRBV11-2 TRBD1 NA CASSSGQGPVYEQYF TGTGCCAGCAGCTCCGGACAGGGTCCCGTCTACGAGCAGTACTTC
TRBJ1-2 13 TRBV6-6 NA few CASTKAGADGYTF TGTGCCAGCACTAAAGCAGGGGCCGATGGCTACACCTTC
TRBJ2-5 13 TRBV2 NA NA CASSEGAEETQYF TGTGCCAGCAGTGAAGGGGCGGAAGAGACCCAGTACTTC
TRBJ2-7 14 TRBV6-5 TRBD2 NA CASKERGGPLEQYF TGTGCCAGCAAGGAGCGGGGGGGGCCGCTTGAGCAATACTTC
TRBJ2-7 16 TRBV20-1 NA NA CSAREYVTANSYEQYF TGCAGTGCTAGAGAATATGTGACAGCGAATTCCTACGAGCAGTACTTC
TRBJ2-7 13 TRBV12-3/TRBV12-4 NA NA CASSPSMEYEQYF TGTGCCAGCAGTCCCTCGATGGAGTACGAGCAGTACTTC